The 8 T cell receptor beta chains listed next were all sequenced from one sample in a study of identifying expanded T cells in peripheral blood. This table comes from immunoSEQ multiplex PCR, and its TCRdb copy is limited to in-frame clones, with some not included. The table shows around 85,000 clones, with around 89% occurring only once. The sequenced sample consisted of blood. These receptors all stem from a person aged 18 to 75 in good health.

The chain combines TRBV19 with TRBJ2-3; the match to TRBD2 covers 9 bases. V gave up 8 bases and J gave up 5 bases; unmatched junction bases: 11. CDR1 LNHDA and CDR2 SQIVND come from the germline V gene (reference sequence). The CDR3 covers 15 residues. The CDR3 loop reads CASALSGSLGDTQYF. CDR3 sequence (DNA): TGTGCCAGTGCTCTTAGCGGGAGCTTGGGAGATACGCAGTATTTT.

This chain uses TRBV2 with TRBJ2-4; D is undetermined. Deletions cut 2 bases from V and 0 bases from J, with 5 bases between. Germline loops: CDR1 SNHLY, CDR2 FYNNEI. This CDR3 spans 14 amino acids. The DNA for the CDR3 is TGTGCCAGCAGTGAAACCCTAGCCAAAAACATTCAGTACTTC. It translates to CASSETLAKNIQYF.

This clone was counted at least ten times. The CDR3 DNA sequence: TGTGCCAGCAATATTAGGGTCACCAATAGTGAGCAGTTCTTC. Encoded protein: CASNIRVTNSEQFF. The V and J genes are TRBV2 and TRBJ2-1; D remains unclear. Looked up from germline, CDR1 is SNHLY and CDR2 is FYNNEI. CDR3 length: 14 residues. Trimming removed 7 bases at V and 9 bases at J, with 19 bases between.

The CDR3 reads CASSLGTGLSSYNEQFF. CDR3 DNA sequence: TGTGCCAGCAGCTTAGGGACAGGGCTAAGCTCCTACAATGAGCAGTTCTTC. The chain uses TRBV7-9 and TRBJ2-1; 8 bases map to TRBD1. Losses at the gene ends were 1 base for V and 0 bases for J; bases not matched to a gene: 5. Germline V lookup: CDR1 SEHNR, CDR2 FQNEAQ (reference sequence). CDR3 length: 17 residues.

The V gene is TRBV2, the J gene TRBJ2-3, with TRBD2 as a possible D gene (6 bases). CDR3 length: 15 residues. Germline V gene sequence: CDR1 SNHLY, CDR2 FYNNEI. Trimming took 6 bases from V and 0 from J, leaving 13 bases between them. The CDR3 sequence is CASRGGRSSTDTQYF. CDR3 sequence (DNA): TGTGCCAGCAGGGGGGGACGGTCTAGCACAGATACGCAGTATTTT.

This chain links TRBV7-2 with TRBJ2-3, with 9 bases fitting TRBD2. The germline V gene has CDR1 SGHTA and CDR2 FQGNSA. The CDR3 is 16 residues long. V dropped 4 bases and J dropped 2; count of bases not matched to a gene: 7. The CDR3 spells CASSWSAGGHTDTQYF. The CDR3 DNA reads as TGTGCCAGCAGCTGGTCAGCGGGGGGACACACAGATACGCAGTATTTT.

The V and J genes are TRBV28 and TRBJ1-5; tentatively, D is TRBD1 (5 bases). There are 15 residues in the CDR3. V gave up 1 base and J gave up 4 bases, with 11 bases separating them. Germline loops: CDR1 MDHEN, CDR2 SYDVKM. The CDR3: CASSLFTAGNQPQHF. The CDR3 bases are TGTGCCAGCAGTTTATTCACGGCAGGGAATCAGCCCCAGCATTTT. Variable domain in full (rest from reference TRBV28 and TRBJ1-5): DVKVTQSSRYLVKRTGEKVFLECVQDMDHENMFWYRQDPGLGLRLIYFSYDVKMKEKGDIPEGYSVSREKKERFSLILESASTNQTSMYLCASSLFTAGNQPQHFGDGTRLSIL.

The CDR3 bases are TGTGCCAGCAGCTCCGTAGGGACAGGTCAACACACAGATACGCAGTATTTT. It specifies CASSSVGTGQHTDTQYF. The chain joins TRBV5-6 to TRBJ2-3; 8 bases line up with TRBD1. The germline V gene encodes CDR1 SGHDT and CDR2 YYEEEE. Trimming took 3 bases from V and 2 from J; bases not matched to a gene: 11. The CDR3 consists of 17 residues. Supplemented by reference TRBV5-6 and TRBJ2-3, the full variable domain reads DAGVTQSPTHLIKTRGQQVTLRCSPKSGHDTVSWYQQALGQGPQFIFQYYEEEERQRGNFPDRFSGHQFPNYSSELNVNALLLGDSALYLCASSSVGTGQHTDTQYFGPGTRLTVL.